This T cell receptor (beta chain) was sequenced in a study of blood T cell repertoires in COVID-19. Across the whole study: T cells, B-cell-depleted T cells, or PBMCs provided the cDNA or gDNA that served as material.

Assay used: immunoSEQ multiplex PCR; TCRdb lists only in-frame clones, some missing. The profile shows 100,000 to 150,000 clones, around 83% of them singletons. The sample holds a few counts of this clone. Germline-derived CDR1 and CDR2 are MNHNY and SVGAGI (reference sequence). Trimming cost V 0 bases and J 3 bases, with 9 bases left between them. The CDR3 has 15 amino acids. The TCR was taken from a woman aged 45-60 years with acute or convalescent COVID-19. The J gene is TRBJ1-3, the V gene TRBV6-6, with D possibly matching TRBD1 (5 bases). Specimen: peripheral blood. In DNA form, the CDR3 reads TGTGCCAGCAGTTACTCGCCAGGGCTTGGAAACACCATATATTTT. As protein: CASSYSPGLGNTIYF.